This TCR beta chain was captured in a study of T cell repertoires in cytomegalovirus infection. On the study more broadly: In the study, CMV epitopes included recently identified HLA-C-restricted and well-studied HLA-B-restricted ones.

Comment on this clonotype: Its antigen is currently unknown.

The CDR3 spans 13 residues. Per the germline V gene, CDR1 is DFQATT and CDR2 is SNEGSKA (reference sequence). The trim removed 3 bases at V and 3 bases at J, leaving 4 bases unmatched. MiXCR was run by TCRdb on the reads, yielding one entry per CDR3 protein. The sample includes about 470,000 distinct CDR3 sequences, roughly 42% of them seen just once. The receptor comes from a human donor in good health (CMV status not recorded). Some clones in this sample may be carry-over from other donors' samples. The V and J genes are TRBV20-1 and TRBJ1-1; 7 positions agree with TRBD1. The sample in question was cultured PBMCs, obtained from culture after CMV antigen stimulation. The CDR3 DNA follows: TGCAGTGCTAGGACAGGGTGGGACACTGAAGCTTTCTTT. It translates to CSARTGWDTEAFF.